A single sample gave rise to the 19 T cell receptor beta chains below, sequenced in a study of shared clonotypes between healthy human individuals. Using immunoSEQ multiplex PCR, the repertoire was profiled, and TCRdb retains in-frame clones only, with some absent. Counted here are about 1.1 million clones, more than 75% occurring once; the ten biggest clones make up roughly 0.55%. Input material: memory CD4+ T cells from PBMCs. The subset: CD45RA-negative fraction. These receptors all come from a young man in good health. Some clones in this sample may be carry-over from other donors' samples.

The CDR3 DNA reads as TGTGCCAGCAGCGTGATCGCAGGGTCGAACACTGAAGCTTTCTTT. Its protein is CASSVIAGSNTEAFF. The chain links TRBV9 to TRBJ1-1; a weak D match, TRBD1 (5 bases). The germline V and J ends were trimmed by 2 bases and 1 base, with 12 bases remaining between them. The CDR3 runs 15 residues. Germline loops: CDR1 SGDLS, CDR2 YYNGEE.

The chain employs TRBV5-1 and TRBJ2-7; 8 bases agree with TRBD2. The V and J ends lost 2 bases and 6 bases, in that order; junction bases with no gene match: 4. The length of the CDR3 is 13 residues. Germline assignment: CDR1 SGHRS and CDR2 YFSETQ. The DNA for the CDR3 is TGCGCCAGCAGCTTCGGAAGCGGGGGCGAGCAGTACTTC. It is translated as CASSFGSGGEQYF.

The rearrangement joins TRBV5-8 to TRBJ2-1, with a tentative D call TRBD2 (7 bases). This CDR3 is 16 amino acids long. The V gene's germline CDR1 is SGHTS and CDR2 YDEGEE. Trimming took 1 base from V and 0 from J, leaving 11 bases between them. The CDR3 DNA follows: TGTGCCAGCAGCTTGCGGGGGGCGAGCTCCTACAATGAGCAGTTCTTC. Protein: CASSLRGASSYNEQFF. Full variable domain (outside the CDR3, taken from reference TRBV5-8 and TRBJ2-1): EAGVTQSPTHLIKTRGQQATLRCSPISGHTSVYWYQQALGLGLQFLLWYDEGEERNRGNFPPRFSGRQFPNYSSELNVNALELEDSALYLCASSLRGASSYNEQFFGPGTRLTVL.

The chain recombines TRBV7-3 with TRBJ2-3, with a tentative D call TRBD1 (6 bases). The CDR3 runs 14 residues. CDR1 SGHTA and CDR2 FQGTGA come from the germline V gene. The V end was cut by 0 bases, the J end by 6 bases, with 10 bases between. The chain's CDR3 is CASSLTLGADTQYF. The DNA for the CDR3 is TGTGCCAGCAGCTTAACGTTGGGGGCTGATACGCAGTATTTT. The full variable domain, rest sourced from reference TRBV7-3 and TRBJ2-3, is GAGVSQTPSNKVTEKGKYVELRCDPISGHTALYWYRQSLGQGPEFLIYFQGTGAADDSGLPNDRFFAVRPEGSVSTLKIQRTERGDSAVYLCASSLTLGADTQYFGPGTRLTVL.

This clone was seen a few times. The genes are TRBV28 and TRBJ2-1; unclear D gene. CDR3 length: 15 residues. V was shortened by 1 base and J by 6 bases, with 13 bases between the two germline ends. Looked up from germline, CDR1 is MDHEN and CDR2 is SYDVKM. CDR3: CASSLSHGPANEQFF. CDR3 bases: TGTGCCAGCAGTTTATCCCACGGGCCAGCCAATGAGCAGTTCTTC.

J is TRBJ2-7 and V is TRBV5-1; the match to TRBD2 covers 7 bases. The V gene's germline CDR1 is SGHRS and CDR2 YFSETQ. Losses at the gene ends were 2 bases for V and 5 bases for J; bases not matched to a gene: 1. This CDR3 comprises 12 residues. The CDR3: CASSFRGDEQYF. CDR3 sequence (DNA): TGCGCCAGCAGCTTTCGGGGGGACGAGCAGTACTTC.

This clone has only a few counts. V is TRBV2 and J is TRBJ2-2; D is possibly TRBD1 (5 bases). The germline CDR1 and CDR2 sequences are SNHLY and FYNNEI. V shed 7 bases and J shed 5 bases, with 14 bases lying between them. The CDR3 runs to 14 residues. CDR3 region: CASTQGGWTGELFF. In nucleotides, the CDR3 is TGTGCCAGCACCCAGGGTGGATGGACCGGGGAGCTGTTTTTT.

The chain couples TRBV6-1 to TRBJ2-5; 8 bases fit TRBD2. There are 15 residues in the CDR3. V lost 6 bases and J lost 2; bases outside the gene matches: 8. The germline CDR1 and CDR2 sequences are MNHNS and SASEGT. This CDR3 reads CASSRQAGGQETQYF. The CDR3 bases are TGTGCCAGCAGCCGACAGGCGGGGGGACAAGAGACCCAGTACTTC.

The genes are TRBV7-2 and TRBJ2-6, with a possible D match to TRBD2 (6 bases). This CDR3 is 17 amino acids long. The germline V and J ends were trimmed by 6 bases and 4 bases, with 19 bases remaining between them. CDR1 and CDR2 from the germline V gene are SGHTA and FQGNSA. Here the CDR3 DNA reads TGTGCCAGCAGGTTGTGGGGTCCGGGAGCCGGGGCCAACGTCCTGACTTTC. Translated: CASRLWGPGAGANVLTF.

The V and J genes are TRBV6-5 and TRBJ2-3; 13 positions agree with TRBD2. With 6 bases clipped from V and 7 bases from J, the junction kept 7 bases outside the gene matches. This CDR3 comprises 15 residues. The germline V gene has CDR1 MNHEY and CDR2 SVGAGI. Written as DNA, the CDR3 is TGTGCCAGCAGCCAAACGACTAGCGGGAGGCATACGCAGTATTTT. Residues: CASSQTTSGRHTQYF.

For the CDR3, the DNA is TGTGCCAGCGCGGGACTTTCCAACACCGGGGAGCTGTTTTTT. Its translation: CASAGLSNTGELFF. The chain employs TRBV6-1 and TRBJ2-2; tentative D call: TRBD2 (6 bases). Germline lookup yields CDR1 MNHNS and CDR2 SASEGT. The CDR3 sequence is 14 residues long. The V and J ends lost 8 bases and 2 bases respectively, with 12 bases between them.

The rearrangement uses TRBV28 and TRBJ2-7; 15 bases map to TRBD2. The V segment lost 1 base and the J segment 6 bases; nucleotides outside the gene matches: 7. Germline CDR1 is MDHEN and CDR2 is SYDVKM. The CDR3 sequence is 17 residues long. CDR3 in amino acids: CASSLFEGTSGRSEQYF. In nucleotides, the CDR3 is TGTGCCAGCAGTTTATTTGAGGGGACTAGCGGGAGGTCCGAGCAGTACTTC.

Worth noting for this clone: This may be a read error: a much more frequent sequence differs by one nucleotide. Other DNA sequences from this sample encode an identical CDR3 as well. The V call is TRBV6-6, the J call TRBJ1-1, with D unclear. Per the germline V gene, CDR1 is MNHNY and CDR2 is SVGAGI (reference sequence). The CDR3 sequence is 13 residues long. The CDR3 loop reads CASSFNGGTEAFF. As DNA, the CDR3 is TGTGCTAGCAGCTTCAACGGAGGCACTGAAGCTTTCTTT.

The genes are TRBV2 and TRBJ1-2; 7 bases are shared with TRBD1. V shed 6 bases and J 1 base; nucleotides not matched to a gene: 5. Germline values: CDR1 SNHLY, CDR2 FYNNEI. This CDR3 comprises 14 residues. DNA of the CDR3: TGTGCCAGCAGAACGGGACAGAGTAACTATGGCTACACCTTC. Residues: CASRTGQSNYGYTF.

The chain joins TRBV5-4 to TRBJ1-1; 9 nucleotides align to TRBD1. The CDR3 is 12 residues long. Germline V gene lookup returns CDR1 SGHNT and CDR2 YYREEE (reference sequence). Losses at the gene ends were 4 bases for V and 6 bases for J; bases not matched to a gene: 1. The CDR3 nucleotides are TGTGCCAGCAGCCGACAGGGGGCTGAAGCTTTCTTT. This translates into CASSRQGAEAFF.

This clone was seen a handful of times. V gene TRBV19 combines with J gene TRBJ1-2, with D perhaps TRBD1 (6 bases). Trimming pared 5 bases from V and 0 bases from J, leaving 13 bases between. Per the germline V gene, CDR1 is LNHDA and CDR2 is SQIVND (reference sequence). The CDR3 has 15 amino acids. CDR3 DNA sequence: TGTGCCAGTAGTTCCCGAGGGACATCTAACTATGGCTACACCTTC. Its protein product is CASSSRGTSNYGYTF.

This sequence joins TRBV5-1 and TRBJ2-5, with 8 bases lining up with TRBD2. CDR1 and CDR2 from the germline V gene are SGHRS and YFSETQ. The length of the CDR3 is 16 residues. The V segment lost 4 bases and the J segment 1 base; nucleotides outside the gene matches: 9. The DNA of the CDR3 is TGCGCCAGCAGCCCCCCGGGGGGGGGAGGCCAAGAGACCCAGTACTTC. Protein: CASSPPGGGGQETQYF.

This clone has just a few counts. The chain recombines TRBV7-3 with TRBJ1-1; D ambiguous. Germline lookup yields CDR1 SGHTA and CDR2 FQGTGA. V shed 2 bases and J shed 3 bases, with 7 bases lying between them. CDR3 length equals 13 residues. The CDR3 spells CASSLVMDTEAFF. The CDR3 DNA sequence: TGTGCCAGCAGCTTAGTTATGGACACTGAAGCTTTCTTT.

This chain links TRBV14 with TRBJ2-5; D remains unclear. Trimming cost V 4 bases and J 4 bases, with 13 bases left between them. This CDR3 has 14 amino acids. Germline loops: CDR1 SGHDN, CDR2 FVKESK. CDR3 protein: CASSPRISVETQYF. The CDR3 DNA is TGTGCCAGCAGCCCCAGGATATCCGTAGAGACCCAGTACTTC.